One sample yielded the 13 T cell receptor beta chains listed below, sequenced in a study of glioma-infiltrating T cells after dendritic cell vaccination. The table came from immunoSEQ multiplex PCR; TCRdb's copy has only in-frame clones and leaves some out. This table has 80,000 to 100,000 clones, 75% to 85% appearing once. The material was blood, obtained before dendritic cell vaccination. Receptors were obtained from a human donor with glioblastoma.

The rearrangement uses TRBV28 and TRBJ2-5; 7 nucleotides align to TRBD2. Judging by the DNA end, TRBJ2-7 fits better; the J call may be wrong. The CDR3 extends over 15 amino acids. Germline V gene sequence: CDR1 MDHEN, CDR2 SYDVKM. CDR3 coding DNA: TGTGCCAGCAGTTTGCCGAGCGGGGCGTCCTACGAGCAGTACTTC. This translates into CASSLPSGASYEQYF.

The rearrangement joins TRBV27 to TRBJ1-5; the D gene is possibly TRBD1 (6 bases). The germline V gene encodes CDR1 MNHEY and CDR2 SMNVEV (reference sequence). The CDR3 totals 17 residues. V lost 2 bases and J 7 bases, leaving 21 bases between the germline ends. The CDR3 spells CASSLIGGADGNQPQHF. CDR3 DNA: TGTGCCAGCAGTTTAATTGGGGGCGCTGACGGGAACCAGCCCCAGCATTTT.

CDR3: CASSFGRGYGYTF. The CDR3, as DNA: TGTGCCAGCAGTTTTGGCAGGGGCTATGGCTACACCTTC. The genes are TRBV27 and TRBJ1-2, with D possibly being TRBD1 (6 bases). CDR1 and CDR2 from the germline V gene are MNHEY and SMNVEV (reference sequence). The CDR3 covers 13 residues. Trimming took off 3 bases at V and 4 bases at J, with 9 bases between the two ends.

The V gene is TRBV28, the J gene TRBJ1-5; 7 bases are shared with TRBD1. The CDR3 is 14 amino acids. Germline-derived CDR1 and CDR2 are MDHEN and SYDVKM. Trimming took 8 bases from V and 3 from J; bases not matched to a gene: 7. As DNA, the CDR3 is TGTGCCAGCTCCCTAGACAGGGTCAATCAGCCCCAGCATTTT. Protein product: CASSLDRVNQPQHF.

The chain couples TRBV7-2 to TRBJ1-6; D may be TRBD1 (5 bases). The V gene lost 3 bases and the J gene lost 10 bases, with 25 bases spanning the gap. The length of the CDR3 is 18 residues. The germline V gene encodes CDR1 SGHTA and CDR2 FQGNSA. This CDR3 reads CASSFVSGTPDMGSPLHF. Here the CDR3 DNA reads TGTGCCAGCAGCTTCGTGTCGGGGACTCCCGATATGGGCTCACCCCTCCACTTT.

The chain links TRBV16 to TRBJ1-5; 10 bases match TRBD1. V lost 7 bases and J lost 5; bases outside the gene matches: 5. There are 14 residues in the CDR3. CDR1 and CDR2 (germline): KGHSY, FQNENV. The CDR3 nucleotides read TGTGCCAGCACCCAGACAGGGGGCGATCAGCCCCAGCATTTT. This encodes CASTQTGGDQPQHF. Combining the CDR3 with reference TRBV16 and TRBJ1-5 gives the whole variable domain GEEVAQTPKHLVRGEGQKAKLYCAPIKGHSYVFWYQQVLKNEFKFLISFQNENVFDETGMPKERFSAKCLPNSPCSLEIQATKLEDSAVYFCASTQTGGDQPQHFGDGTRLSIL.

This clone was observed once. J is TRBJ1-2 and V is TRBV5-4; 9 positions match TRBD1. There are 14 residues in the CDR3. From germline, CDR1 is SGHNT and CDR2 YYREEE (reference sequence). The trim removed 3 bases at V and 5 bases at J, leaving 5 bases unmatched. The CDR3 bases are TGTGCCAGCAGCTGGGACAGGGTTTTATATGGCTACACCTTC. Translated: CASSWDRVLYGYTF. Complete variable domain (other parts from reference TRBV5-4 and TRBJ1-2): ETGVTQSPTHLIKTRGQQVTLRCSSQSGHNTVSWYQQALGQGPQFIFQYYREEENGRGNFPPRFSGLQFPNYSSELNVNALELDDSALYLCASSWDRVLYGYTFGSGTRLTVV.

V and J are TRBV6-6 and TRBJ2-5; TRBD2 is a possible D gene (6 bases). Germline V gene lookup returns CDR1 MNHNY and CDR2 SVGAGI (reference sequence). CDR3 length: 15 amino acids. V dropped 2 bases and J dropped 1 base, with 11 bases sitting between them. The CDR3 here is CASSYQRAAQETQYF. CDR3 bases: TGTGCCAGCAGTTACCAGCGGGCCGCCCAAGAGACCCAGTACTTC.

The V gene is TRBV6-5, the J gene TRBJ2-6; possible D gene TRBD1, 6 bases. Trimming took 4 bases from V and 10 from J, leaving 14 bases between them. The CDR3 extends over 14 amino acids. Per germline, CDR1 MNHEY and CDR2 SVGAGI. CDR3 sequence reads: CASSFSVGTNVLTF. In DNA, the CDR3 is TGTGCCAGCAGTTTTAGCGTGGGGACAAACGTCCTGACTTTC.

This rearrangement joins TRBV5-1 to TRBJ2-1; 8 bases are shared with TRBD1. CDR1 and CDR2 from the germline V gene are SGHRS and YFSETQ. The length of the CDR3 is 13 residues. V shed 3 bases, J shed 8 bases, and the junction held 4 bases outside the gene matches. The CDR3: CASSSDRADEQFF. The DNA of the CDR3 is TGCGCCAGCAGCTCGGACAGGGCCGATGAGCAGTTCTTC.

This clone came up a few times. The chain couples TRBV6-6 to TRBJ1-2; tentative D call: TRBD1 (5 bases). V lost 2 bases and J lost 6, with 10 bases in between. There are 13 residues in the CDR3. Germline lookup yields CDR1 MNHNY and CDR2 SVGAGI (reference sequence). The CDR3 loop is CASSYGSRDGYTF. CDR3 bases: TGTGCCAGCAGTTACGGCAGCAGGGATGGCTACACCTTC.

The chain links TRBV9 to TRBJ2-3; 9 bases align to TRBD2. The ends lost 2 bases at V and 0 bases at J; junction bases unmatched: 13. Germline V gene lookup returns CDR1 SGDLS and CDR2 YYNGEE. This CDR3 is 19 amino acids long. CDR3 in amino acids: CASSVGLIAGVLSTDTQYF. In DNA form, the CDR3 reads TGTGCCAGCAGCGTGGGACTGATAGCGGGAGTCCTTAGCACAGATACGCAGTATTTT.

This chain connects TRBV5-4 to TRBJ2-1; 8 nucleotides match TRBD2. Per germline, CDR1 SGHNT and CDR2 YYREEE (reference sequence). V lost 3 bases and J lost 3; bases outside the gene matches: 5. This CDR3 has 15 amino acids. The CDR3 sequence is CASSWLAGFYNEQFF. CDR3 bases: TGTGCCAGCAGCTGGCTAGCGGGCTTCTACAATGAGCAGTTCTTC.